This T cell receptor (beta chain) was captured in a study of T cell responses to AZD1222 COVID-19 vaccine. This clone was counted once. Germline values: CDR1 SEHNR, CDR2 FQNEAQ (reference sequence). Trimming shortened V by 3 bases and J by 1 base, and 9 bases separated the two germline ends. The CDR3 covers 14 residues. Some clones are missing from TCRdb's copy, which holds only in-frame ones; the method was immunoSEQ multiplex PCR. The data hold some 130,000 clones, with roughly 87% observed a single time. This sequence joins TRBV7-9 and TRBJ2-5; D may be TRBD1 or TRBD2 (5 bases each). The origin of this receptor is an adult who received the AZD1222 COVID-19 vaccine. The sequencing here drew on peripheral blood, taken 28 days after the second AZD1222 dose. The DNA of the CDR3 is TGTGCCAGCAGCTTCGGGACGAGCCAAGAGACCCAGTACTTC. This sequence encodes CASSFGTSQETQYF.